Below are 10 T cell receptor beta chains sequenced from a single sample in a study of blood T cell repertoires in COVID-19. TCRdb keeps only in-frame clones here, not all; method: immunoSEQ multiplex PCR. Among around 200,000 clones, approximately 90% were seen once, and the ten largest hold approximately 1.1%. Sequencing was performed on peripheral blood. The receptors were sampled from a man younger than 45 with acute or convalescent COVID-19.

V and J are TRBV28 and TRBJ2-5; D is unclear. The V end lost 1 base, the J end lost 4 bases, and 10 bases lay between the germline ends. Per germline, CDR1 MDHEN and CDR2 SYDVKM. This CDR3 spans 14 amino acids. The CDR3, as DNA: TGTGCCAGCAGTTTATTGGGCAGAACAGAGACCCAGTACTTC. This gives the protein CASSLLGRTETQYF. Full variable domain (remainder filled in from reference TRBV28 and TRBJ2-5): DVKVTQSSRYLVKRTGEKVFLECVQDMDHENMFWYRQDPGLGLRLIYFSYDVKMKEKGDIPEGYSVSREKKERFSLILESASTNQTSMYLCASSLLGRTETQYFGPGTRLLVL.

This chain connects TRBV3-1 (or the pseudogene TRBV3-2) to TRBJ1-2; D gene ambiguous. Germline loops: CDR1 LGHDT, CDR2 YNNKEL (reference sequence). Trimming left V 0 bases short and J 8 bases short, with 4 bases between. The length of the CDR3 is 11 residues. The chain's CDR3 is CASSQESGYTF. CDR3 in DNA: TGTGCCAGCAGCCAAGAAAGCGGCTACACCTTC.

The chain couples TRBV7-2 to TRBJ1-2; 7 bases line up with TRBD1. Trimming at V came to 0 bases and at J to 3 bases, leaving 4 bases not matched to a gene. Germline assignment: CDR1 SGHTA and CDR2 FQGNSA. The CDR3 runs to 15 residues. CDR3 nucleotide sequence: TGTGCCAGCAGCTTAGCACAGGGGACCTACTATGGCTACACCTTC. It translates to CASSLAQGTYYGYTF.

The chain links TRBV5-1 to TRBJ1-6, with D uncertain. Per germline, CDR1 SGHRS and CDR2 YFSETQ. The CDR3 sequence is 13 residues long. Deletions cut 2 bases from V and 10 bases from J, with 10 bases between. The CDR3 sequence: CASSFEGSSPLHF. The CDR3 region has the DNA TGCGCCAGCAGCTTCGAGGGAAGCTCACCCCTCCACTTT.

The chain couples TRBV5-4 to TRBJ2-3; a possible D gene is TRBD1 (5 bases). This CDR3 has 16 amino acids. In germline, CDR1 is SGHNT, CDR2 YYREEE (reference sequence). The V end was cut by 4 bases, the J end by 1 base, with 16 bases between. The CDR3 DNA sequence: TGTGCCAGCAGCACTACCGGACCCAGGGGCACAGATACGCAGTATTTT. Residues: CASSTTGPRGTDTQYF.

This rearrangement joins TRBV5-6 to TRBJ1-5; no clear D. This CDR3 spans 15 amino acids. Looked up from germline, CDR1 is SGHDT and CDR2 is YYEEEE. V was clipped by 1 base and J by 3 bases, with 11 bases between them. The CDR3 nucleotides read TGTGCCAGCAGCTTGCAGGCGGGGATCAATCAGCCCCAGCATTTT. It specifies CASSLQAGINQPQHF.

The CDR3 DNA reads TGTGCCAGCAGGCCGGGATACAATCAGCCCCAGCATTTT. Translated, it gives CASRPGYNQPQHF. This chain uses TRBV28 with TRBJ1-5; D unresolved. From germline, CDR1 is MDHEN and CDR2 SYDVKM. The CDR3 covers 13 residues. Trimming took off 6 bases at V and 3 bases at J, with 9 bases between the two ends.

V is TRBV5-8 and J is TRBJ2-1; a possible D gene is TRBD2 (5 bases). The CDR3 has 15 amino acids. Trimming shortened V by 2 bases and J by 0 bases, and 9 bases separated the two germline ends. CDR1 and CDR2 (germline): SGHTS, YDEGEE. The CDR3 region is CASSLSGSSYNEQFF. The CDR3 DNA reads as TGTGCCAGCAGCTTAAGCGGAAGCTCCTACAATGAGCAGTTCTTC.

The J gene is TRBJ1-1, the V gene TRBV6-6, with 8 positions matching TRBD1. The ends lost 5 bases at V and 3 bases at J; junction bases unmatched: 8. The CDR3 consists of 15 residues. Germline V lookup: CDR1 MNHNY, CDR2 SVGAGI (reference sequence). This CDR3 reads CASSASGQVYTEAFF. For the CDR3, the DNA is TGTGCCAGCAGTGCTTCGGGACAGGTATACACTGAAGCTTTCTTT.

The gene calls are TRBV6-6 and TRBJ1-3; TRBD1 matches at 7 bases. J lost 0 bases, V lost 5 bases, and 7 bases had no gene match. The CDR3 has 16 amino acids. Germline loops: CDR1 MNHNY, CDR2 SVGAGI (reference sequence). Here the CDR3 DNA reads TGTGCCAGCAGTCAGGGGGTCCCTTACTCTGGAAACACCATATATTTT. It codes for CASSQGVPYSGNTIYF.